Here is one T cell receptor beta chain with its context. Its antigen is not known. Trimming pared 6 bases from V and 3 bases from J, leaving 9 bases between. The CDR3 runs to 12 residues. CDR1 and CDR2 (germline): ENHRY, SYGVKD. The record originates from a study of T cells after yellow fever vaccination. Study-wide context: Preparing low-cell-number fractions relied on SMART-Seq v4 Ultra Low Input. General observations from the study: Contamination of FACS-sorted repertoires by abundant clonotypes from the bulk population could occur. Booster samples showed a return of most primary-vaccination clones (under 97% CD4, around 85% CD8).

In making TCR cDNA, 5'RACE template switching added a universal primer site and UMIs to it. TCRdb redid the calling of the 5' RACE reads with MiXCR, one entry per CDR3 protein. The sample records about 300,000 distinct CDR3 sequences, around 6.8% being singletons. The sequencing here drew on PBMCs, taken roughly 46 days after the first yellow fever vaccination. The receptor's source is a man younger than 35 who received the YFV17D yellow fever vaccine. This chain joins TRBV10-3 and TRBJ2-7; D uncertain. This CDR3 reads CAISERGYEQYF. The CDR3 DNA follows: TGTGCCATCAGCGAGAGAGGCTACGAGCAGTACTTC.